The clone carrying this T cell receptor beta chain was seen repeatedly, ten times or more. Antigen: not known. Each cDNA molecule carried a unique molecular identifier. TCRdb fed the 5' RACE reads into MiXCR, producing one record per CDR3 protein. The profile shows about 76,000 distinct CDR3 sequences, around 10% of them singletons. The data stem from a study of early T cells in non-severe SARS-CoV-2 infection. Looking at the study overall: Sequencing used unsorted whole-blood bulk RNA, so chains lack pairing.

Points from the study as a whole: Missing private and CD4 specificities, VDJdb matching favored anti-spike CD8 responses.

This TCR came from an adult who was a healthcare worker with PCR-confirmed SARS-CoV-2 infection or an uninfected control (not recorded which). Sequenced: whole blood.

The CDR3, as DNA: TGCAGCGCCACCGACAGCTCTGGGGCCAACGTCCTGACTTTC. The encoded protein is CSATDSSGANVLTF. The V call is TRBV29-1, the J call TRBJ2-6; a possible D gene is TRBD1 (5 bases). CDR3 length: 14 amino acids. Germline V gene data show CDR1 as SQVTM and CDR2 as ANQGSEA. V was cut by 7 bases and J by 0 bases, with 10 bases left in between.